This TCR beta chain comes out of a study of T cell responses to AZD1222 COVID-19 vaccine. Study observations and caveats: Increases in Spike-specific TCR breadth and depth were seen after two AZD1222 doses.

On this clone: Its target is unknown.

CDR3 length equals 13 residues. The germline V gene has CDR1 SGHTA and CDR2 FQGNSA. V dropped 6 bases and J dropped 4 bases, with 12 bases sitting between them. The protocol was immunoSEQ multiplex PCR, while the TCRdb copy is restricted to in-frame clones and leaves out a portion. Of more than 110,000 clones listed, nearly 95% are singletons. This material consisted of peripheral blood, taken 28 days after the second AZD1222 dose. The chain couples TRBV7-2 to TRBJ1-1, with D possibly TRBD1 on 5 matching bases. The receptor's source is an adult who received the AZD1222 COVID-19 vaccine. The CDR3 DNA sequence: TGTGCCAGCAGAGAGTCAGGGACCACTGAAGCTTTCTTT. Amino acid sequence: CASRESGTTEAFF.